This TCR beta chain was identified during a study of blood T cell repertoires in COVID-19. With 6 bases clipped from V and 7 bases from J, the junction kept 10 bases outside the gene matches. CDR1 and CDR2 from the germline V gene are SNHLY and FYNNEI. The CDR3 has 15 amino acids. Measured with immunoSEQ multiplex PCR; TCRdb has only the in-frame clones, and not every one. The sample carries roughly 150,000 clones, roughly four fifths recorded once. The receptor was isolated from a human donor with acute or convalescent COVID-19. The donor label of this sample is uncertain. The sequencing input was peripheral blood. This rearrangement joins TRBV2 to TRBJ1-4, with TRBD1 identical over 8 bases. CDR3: CASSPNRGDSEKLFF. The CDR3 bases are TGTGCCAGCAGCCCCAACAGGGGGGATAGTGAAAAACTGTTTTTT.